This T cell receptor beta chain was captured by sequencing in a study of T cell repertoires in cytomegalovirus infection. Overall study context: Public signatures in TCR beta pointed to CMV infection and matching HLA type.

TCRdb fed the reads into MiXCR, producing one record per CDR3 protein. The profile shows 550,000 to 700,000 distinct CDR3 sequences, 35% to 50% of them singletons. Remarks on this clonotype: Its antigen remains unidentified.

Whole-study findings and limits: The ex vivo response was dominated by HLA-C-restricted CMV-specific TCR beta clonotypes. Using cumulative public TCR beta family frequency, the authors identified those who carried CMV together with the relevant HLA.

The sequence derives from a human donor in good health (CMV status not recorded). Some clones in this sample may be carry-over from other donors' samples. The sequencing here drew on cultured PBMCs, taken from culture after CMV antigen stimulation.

CDR3: CAISQTSGQETQYF. Written as DNA, the CDR3 is TGTGCCATCAGCCAAACTAGCGGCCAAGAGACCCAGTACTTC. The chain couples TRBV10-3 to TRBJ2-5; 8 bases fit TRBD2. The germline gives CDR1 ENHRY, CDR2 SYGVKD. The CDR3 covers 14 residues. V shed 6 bases, J shed 1 base, and the junction held 4 bases outside the gene matches.